What follows is one TCR beta chain and its context. This may arise from a read error, as a much more abundant clone is one base away. This entry belongs to a study of T cells in Graves' hyperthyroidism and ophthalmopathy. The CDR3 totals 15 residues. Germline V lookup: CDR1 MNHEY, CDR2 SMNVEV (reference sequence). RNA transcripts were the template for amplifying TCR beta CDR3 regions. A first-round RT-PCR of the TCR CDR3 used the HTBI primer set. TCRdb ran MiXCR on the multiplex PCR reads and lists one entry per CDR3 protein. The sample yields more than 300,000 distinct CDR3 sequences, 17% seen once. This receptor was identified in a woman aged 25-40 years with Graves' hyperthyroidism that later progressed to Graves' ophthalmopathy. Sequenced input: blood. The V and J genes are TRBV27 and TRBJ1-6; no clear D. CDR3 sequence: CASSLSSSRNSPPHF. DNA for the CDR3: TGTGCCAGCAGTTTATCGTCGAGTCGAAATTCACCCCCCCACTTT.